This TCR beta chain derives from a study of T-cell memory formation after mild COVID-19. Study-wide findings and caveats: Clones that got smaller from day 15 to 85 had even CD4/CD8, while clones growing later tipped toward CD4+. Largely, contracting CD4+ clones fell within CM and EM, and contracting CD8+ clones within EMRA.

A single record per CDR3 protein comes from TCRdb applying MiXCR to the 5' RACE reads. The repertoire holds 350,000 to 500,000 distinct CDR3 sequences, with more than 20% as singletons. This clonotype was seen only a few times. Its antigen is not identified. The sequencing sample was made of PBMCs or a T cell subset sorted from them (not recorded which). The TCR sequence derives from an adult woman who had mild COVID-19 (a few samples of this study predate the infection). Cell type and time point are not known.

The CDR3 region is CAWSVDGTGYEQYF. CDR3 DNA: TGTGCCTGGAGTGTTGACGGGACAGGGTACGAGCAGTACTTC. The chain links TRBV30 to TRBJ2-7, with 9 bases lining up with TRBD1. The V and J ends lost 0 bases and 4 bases, in that order; junction bases with no gene match: 4. The CDR3 runs 14 residues. From germline, CDR1 is GTSNPN and CDR2 SVGIG (reference sequence).